This TCR beta chain originates from a study of cytomegalovirus exposure and HLA in healthy donors. Clones were read by immunoSEQ multiplex PCR, and TCRdb kept only the in-frame ones, dropping some. The table includes over 75,000 clones, around 85% detected once. Points from the study as a whole: The classifier reportedly diagnosed cytomegalovirus status with high sensitivity and specificity. Subsequent analysis revealed that first-cohort TCR clusters tended to co-occur in the approximately 120 validation repertoires. Despite most TCR sequences being rare, some public TCRs occurred in many donors. A list of 164 TCR beta chains associated with cytomegalovirus was given.

This clone was seen a single time. Its antigen remains unknown. The germline CDR1 and CDR2 sequences are SGHNT and YENEEA. V lost 5 bases, J lost 4 bases, and 21 bases lay in between. The CDR3 loop spans 17 amino acids. V is TRBV11-3 and J is TRBJ2-1; D perhaps matches TRBD2 (7 bases). The TCR comes from a man aged 18 to 29 in good health and CMV-seropositive. The sequencing input was PBMCs. In DNA form, the CDR3 reads TGTGCCAGCAGCCCGAAACCGGGAGGCAGGGGTTACAATGAGCAGTTCTTC. Amino acids: CASSPKPGGRGYNEQFF.